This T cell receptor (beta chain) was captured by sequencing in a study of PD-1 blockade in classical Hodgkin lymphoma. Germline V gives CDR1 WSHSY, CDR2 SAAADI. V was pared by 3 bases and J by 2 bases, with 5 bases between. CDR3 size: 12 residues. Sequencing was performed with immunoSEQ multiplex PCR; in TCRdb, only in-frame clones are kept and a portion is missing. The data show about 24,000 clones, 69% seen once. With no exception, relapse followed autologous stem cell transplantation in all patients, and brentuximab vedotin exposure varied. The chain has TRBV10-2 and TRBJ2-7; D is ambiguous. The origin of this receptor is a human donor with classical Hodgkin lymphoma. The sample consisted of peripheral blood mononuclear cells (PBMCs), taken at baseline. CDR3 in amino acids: CASSDGPYEQYF. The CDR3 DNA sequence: TGCGCCAGCAGTGACGGTCCCTACGAGCAGTACTTC.